The subject of this entry is one T cell receptor beta chain. The antigen remains unidentified. V dropped 4 bases and J dropped 9 bases, with 17 bases sitting between them. Germline CDR1 is SGHRS and CDR2 is YFSETQ. The length of the CDR3 is 13 residues. Sequencing was performed with immunoSEQ multiplex PCR; in TCRdb, only in-frame clones are kept and a portion is missing. The sample has 95,000 to 100,000 clones, 70% to 90% seen once. These data originate in a study of T cell responses to AZD1222 COVID-19 vaccine. General study points: Per reports, nearly half of all spike-specific TCRs target regions that are unmutated in variants. Donor demographics were predominantly white British with a female majority; clonal diversity may be underestimated. Repertoires were sampled only after the peak T cell response. Seropositive at baseline were only a handful of AZD1222 recipients.

Material: peripheral blood, obtained 28 days after the second AZD1222 dose. This clonotype originated in an adult who received the AZD1222 COVID-19 vaccine. This chain connects TRBV5-1 to TRBJ2-7; a possible D gene is TRBD1 (6 bases). The CDR3 loop reads CASSTGQFGGQYF. The CDR3 DNA sequence: TGCGCCAGCAGCACTGGACAGTTTGGCGGGCAGTACTTC.